One sample yielded the 20 T cell receptor beta chains listed below, sequenced in a study of blood T cell repertoires in COVID-19. Generated by immunoSEQ multiplex PCR, the TCRdb table keeps only in-frame clones and is missing some. The sample lists some 150,000 clones; about nine tenths were seen once. Specimen: peripheral blood. All receptors derive from a man aged 45-65 years who had recovered from COVID-19.

This chain uses TRBV4-3 with TRBJ2-5, with TRBD2 matching 9 bases. Germline CDR1 reads LGHNA; CDR2 reads YSLEER. The CDR3 extends over 16 amino acids. J gave up 4 bases and V 0 bases, and 6 bases lay outside the gene matches. CDR3 protein: CASSQDRASGAETQYF. CDR3 bases: TGCGCCAGCAGCCAAGATCGGGCTAGCGGGGCAGAGACCCAGTACTTC.

V is TRBV6-6 and J is TRBJ2-7, with D uncertain. Germline V lookup: CDR1 MNHNY, CDR2 SVGAGI (reference sequence). CDR3 length: 18 amino acids. The V and J ends lost 5 bases and 9 bases respectively, with 32 bases between them. CDR3 loop: CASSPTSQRILSYEWQYF. DNA for the CDR3: TGTGCCAGCAGTCCCACCTCTCAAAGAATATTATCCTACGAGTGGCAGTACTTC.

V is TRBV5-6 and J is TRBJ1-5, with TRBD1 identical over 7 bases. The CDR3 has 14 residues. J gave up 3 bases and V 4 bases, and 4 bases lay outside the gene matches. CDR1 and CDR2 from the germline V gene are SGHDT and YYEEEE. CDR3 sequence reads: CASSKGQVNQPQHF. CDR3 nucleotides: TGTGCCAGCAGCAAAGGACAGGTCAATCAGCCCCAGCATTTT.

The chain has TRBV11-2 and TRBJ1-1; TRBD1 agrees at 10 bases. The CDR3 has 14 residues. Germline V gives CDR1 SGHAT, CDR2 FQNNGV. J gave up 5 bases and V 5 bases, and 5 bases lay outside the gene matches. The CDR3 sequence is CASSRTGGGTEAFF. CDR3 nucleotide sequence: TGTGCCAGCAGCAGGACAGGGGGAGGTACTGAAGCTTTCTTT.

The chain carries TRBV27 and TRBJ2-1; D might be TRBD2 (5 bases). Per the germline V gene, CDR1 is MNHEY and CDR2 is SMNVEV (reference sequence). V was shortened by 3 bases and J by 7 bases, with 13 bases between the two germline ends. The CDR3 is 14 residues long. CDR3 loop: CASSFEDSANEQFF. As DNA, the CDR3 is TGTGCCAGCAGTTTCGAGGACTCCGCAAATGAGCAGTTCTTC.

V is TRBV19 and J is TRBJ2-7; the D gene is possibly TRBD2 (6 bases). The CDR3 covers 14 residues. The V gene lost 3 bases and the J gene lost 1 base, with 10 bases spanning the gap. From germline, CDR1 is LNHDA and CDR2 SQIVND (reference sequence). The CDR3 region is CASSIAGGSYEQYF. CDR3 sequence (DNA): TGTGCCAGTAGTATTGCCGGGGGTTCCTACGAGCAGTACTTC.

This clone occurred a few times. The chain carries TRBV11-2 and TRBJ1-3; 8 bases are shared with TRBD1. V shed 0 bases, J shed 3 bases, and the junction held 7 bases outside the gene matches. The CDR3 runs to 17 residues. CDR1 is SGHAT and CDR2 is FQNNGV in the germline V gene. CDR3 nucleotides: TGTGCCAGCAGCTTAGATTCAGGGGGCGCGGATGGAAACACCATATATTTT. Encoded protein: CASSLDSGGADGNTIYF.

The gene calls are TRBV5-1 and TRBJ2-2, with 8 bases lining up with TRBD1. The V gene end was trimmed by 2 bases and the J gene end by 1 base; junction bases not matched to a gene: 4. The CDR3 loop spans 16 amino acids. Germline V CDR1 and CDR2: SGHRS, YFSETQ. The CDR3 DNA reads as TGCGCCAGCAGCTTACCCGGGACAGGGAACACCGGGGAGCTGTTTTTT. Translating it yields CASSLPGTGNTGELFF.

V is TRBV5-4 and J is TRBJ2-1; a possible D gene is TRBD2 (6 bases). CDR1 SGHNT and CDR2 YYREEE come from the germline V gene (reference sequence). The CDR3 consists of 17 residues. V shed 0 bases and J shed 4 bases, with 17 bases lying between them. As DNA, the CDR3 is TGTGCCAGCAGCTTGGCGGGCGGGACCATGACTTACAATGAGCAGTTCTTC. Encoded protein: CASSLAGGTMTYNEQFF.

The chain has TRBV7-9 and TRBJ1-3; D uncertain. The CDR3 loop spans 15 amino acids. Looked up from germline, CDR1 is SEHNR and CDR2 is FQNEAQ (reference sequence). Trimming removed 6 bases at V and 0 bases at J, with 12 bases between. Written as DNA, the CDR3 is TGTGCCAGCAGTTCGGACTGGAACTCTGGAAACACCATATATTTT. This encodes CASSSDWNSGNTIYF.

The chain couples TRBV9 to TRBJ2-7; D is unclear. Germline V gene lookup returns CDR1 SGDLS and CDR2 YYNGEE. The CDR3 spans 13 residues. Trimming cost V 0 bases and J 5 bases, with 9 bases left between them. The CDR3 here is CASSVAQIDEQYF. In nucleotides, the CDR3 is TGTGCCAGCAGCGTAGCCCAGATCGACGAGCAGTACTTC.

The chain joins TRBV6-6 to TRBJ1-6; 11 nucleotides align to TRBD1. V lost 5 bases and J lost 7; bases outside the gene matches: 4. Germline V lookup: CDR1 MNHNY, CDR2 SVGAGI (reference sequence). The CDR3 contains 15 residues. The chain's CDR3 is CASSVGQGGNSPLHF. The CDR3 nucleotides read TGTGCCAGCAGTGTGGGACAGGGGGGGAATTCACCCCTCCACTTT.

J is TRBJ2-1 and V is TRBV27, with TRBD2 matching 13 bases. The CDR3 covers 16 residues. Germline lookup yields CDR1 MNHEY and CDR2 SMNVEV (reference sequence). Trimming removed 3 bases from V and 4 bases from J; junction bases left unmatched: 3. DNA for the CDR3: TGTGCCAGCAGTTTTCGGACTAGCGGGGGATACAATGAGCAGTTCTTC. The encoded protein is CASSFRTSGGYNEQFF.

The chain couples TRBV3-1 (or the pseudogene TRBV3-2) to TRBJ2-7; 9 bases fit TRBD2. The V and J ends lost 1 base and 3 bases, in that order; junction bases with no gene match: 4. Per the germline V gene, CDR1 is LGHDT and CDR2 is YNNKEL (reference sequence). This CDR3 contains 15 residues. CDR3 residues: CASSQGLADFYEQYF. The CDR3 DNA reads TGTGCCAGCAGCCAAGGACTAGCGGACTTCTACGAGCAGTACTTC.

The chain joins TRBV5-5 to TRBJ2-4; possible D gene TRBD2, 6 bases. Germline CDR1 and CDR2: SGHKS and YYEKEE (reference sequence). This CDR3 spans 14 amino acids. The ends were cut back, 0 bases at V and 8 bases at J, with 12 bases in the middle. For the CDR3, the DNA is TGTGCCAGCAGCTTGGGCGGGGATGGGTACATTCAGTACTTC. As protein: CASSLGGDGYIQYF.

The J gene is TRBJ1-5, the V gene TRBV21-1; TRBD1 is the table's D call, not checked against the DNA. TRBV21-1 is reported as a pseudogene. This CDR3 comprises 15 residues. The CDR3 DNA sequence: TGTGCCAGCAGCAAACGTGACAGGGACAATCAGCCCCAGCATTTT. Translating gives CASSKRDRDNQPQHF.

The rearrangement uses TRBV18 and TRBJ1-2; possibly TRBD1 for D (5 bases). This CDR3 has 13 residues. Looked up from germline, CDR1 is KGHSH and CDR2 is LQKENI. Trimming took 2 bases from V and 8 from J, leaving 12 bases between them. The CDR3 sequence: CASSPAGPGGYTF. CDR3 nucleotides: TGTGCCAGCTCACCAGCAGGGCCGGGCGGCTACACCTTC.

The V call is TRBV4-1, the J call TRBJ1-4; D gene unclear. Germline V gene data show CDR1 as MGHRA and CDR2 as YSYEKL. The length of the CDR3 is 15 residues. V dropped 1 base and J dropped 0 bases, with 6 bases sitting between them. The chain's CDR3 is CASSQVVSTNEKLFF. DNA of the CDR3: TGCGCCAGCAGCCAAGTAGTTTCAACTAATGAAAAACTGTTTTTT.

This clone showed up just once. The V and J genes are TRBV11-3 and TRBJ2-6; 10 bases map to TRBD1. J lost 0 bases, V lost 7 bases, and 3 bases had no gene match. Germline CDR1 reads SGHNT; CDR2 reads YENEEA. The CDR3 is 16 residues long. CDR3: CASMTGGLSGANVLTF. CDR3 sequence (DNA): TGTGCCAGCATGACAGGGGGCCTCTCTGGGGCCAACGTCCTGACTTTC.

The chain links TRBV7-2 to TRBJ1-2, with D possibly being TRBD1 (5 bases). From germline, CDR1 is SGHTA and CDR2 FQGNSA. The CDR3 is 12 residues long. V lost 5 bases, J lost 5 bases, and 9 bases lay in between. CDR3 bases: TGTGCCAGCAGCCTACAGGCGTATGGCTACACCTTC. Residues: CASSLQAYGYTF.